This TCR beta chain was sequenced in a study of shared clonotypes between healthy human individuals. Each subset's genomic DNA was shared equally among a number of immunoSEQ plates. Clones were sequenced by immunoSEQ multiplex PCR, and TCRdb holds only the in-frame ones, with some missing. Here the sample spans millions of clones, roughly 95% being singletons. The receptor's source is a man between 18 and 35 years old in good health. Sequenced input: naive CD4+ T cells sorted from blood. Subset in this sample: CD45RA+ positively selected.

CDR3 nucleotide sequence: TGTGCCAGCTCATCGGGGGGACAGGAAAAACTGTTTTTT. It specifies CASSSGGQEKLFF. The gene calls are TRBV18 and TRBJ1-4; TRBD1 matches at 7 bases. The CDR3 totals 13 residues. V lost 5 bases and J lost 8; bases outside the gene matches: 5. The germline gives CDR1 KGHSH, CDR2 LQKENI.